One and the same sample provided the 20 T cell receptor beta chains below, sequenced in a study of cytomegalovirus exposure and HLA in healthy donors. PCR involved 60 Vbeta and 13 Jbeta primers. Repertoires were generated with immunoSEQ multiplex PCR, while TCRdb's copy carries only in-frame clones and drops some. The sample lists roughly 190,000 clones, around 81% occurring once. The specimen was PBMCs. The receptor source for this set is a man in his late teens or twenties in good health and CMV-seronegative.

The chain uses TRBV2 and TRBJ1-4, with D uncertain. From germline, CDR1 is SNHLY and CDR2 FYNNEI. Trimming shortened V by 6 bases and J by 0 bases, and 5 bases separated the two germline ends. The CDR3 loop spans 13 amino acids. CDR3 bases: TGTGCCAGCAGGTCTACAACTAATGAAAAACTGTTTTTT. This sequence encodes CASRSTTNEKLFF.

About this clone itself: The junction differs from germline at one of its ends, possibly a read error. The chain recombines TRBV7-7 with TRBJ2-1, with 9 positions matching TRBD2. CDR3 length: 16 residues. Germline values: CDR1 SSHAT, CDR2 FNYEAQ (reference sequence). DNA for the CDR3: TGTGCTAGCAGCTTAGGGGCGGGGGGGGTTGGCAATGAGCAGTTCTTC. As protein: CASSLGAGGVGNEQFF. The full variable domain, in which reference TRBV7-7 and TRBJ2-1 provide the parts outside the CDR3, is GAGVSQSPRYKVTKRGQDVTLRCDPISSHATLYWYQQALGQGPEFLTYFNYEAQPDKSGLPSDRFSAERPEGSISTLTIQRTEQRDSAMYRCASSLGAGGVGNEQFFGPGTRLTVL.

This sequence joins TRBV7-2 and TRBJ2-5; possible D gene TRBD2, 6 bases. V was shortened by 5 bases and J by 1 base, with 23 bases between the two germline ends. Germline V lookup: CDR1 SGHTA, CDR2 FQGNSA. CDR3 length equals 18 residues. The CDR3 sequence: CASSPSPPRGSGQETQYF. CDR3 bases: TGTGCCAGCAGCCCCTCGCCTCCCCGGGGGAGCGGCCAAGAGACCCAGTACTTC.

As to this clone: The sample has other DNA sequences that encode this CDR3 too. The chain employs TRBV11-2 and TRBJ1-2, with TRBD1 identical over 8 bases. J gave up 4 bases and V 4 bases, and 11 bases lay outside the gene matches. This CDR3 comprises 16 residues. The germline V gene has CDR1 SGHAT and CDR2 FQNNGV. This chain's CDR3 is CASSYRGGASSYGYTF. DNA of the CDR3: TGTGCCAGCAGCTACAGGGGGGGGGCGTCTAGCTATGGCTACACCTTC.

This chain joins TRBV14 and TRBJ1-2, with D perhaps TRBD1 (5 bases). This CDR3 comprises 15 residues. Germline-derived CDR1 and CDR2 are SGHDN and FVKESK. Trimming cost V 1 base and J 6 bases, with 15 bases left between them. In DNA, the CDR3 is TGTGCCAGCAGCCAAGCCCAGGGACTCATGGATGGCTACACCTTC. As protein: CASSQAQGLMDGYTF. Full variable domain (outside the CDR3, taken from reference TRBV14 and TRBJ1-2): EAGVTQFPSHSVIEKGQTVTLRCDPISGHDNLYWYRRVMGKEIKFLLHFVKESKQDESGMPNNRFLAERTGGTYSTLKVQPAELEDSGVYFCASSQAQGLMDGYTFGSGTRLTVV.

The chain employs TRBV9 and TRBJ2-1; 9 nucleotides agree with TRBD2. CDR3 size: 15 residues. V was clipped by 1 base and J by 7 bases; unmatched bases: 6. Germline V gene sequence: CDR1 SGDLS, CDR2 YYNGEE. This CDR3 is CASSVTSGGPNEQFF. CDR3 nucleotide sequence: TGTGCCAGCAGCGTAACCAGCGGGGGGCCAAATGAGCAGTTCTTC.

This chain's CDR3 is CASSFHGQRSCEQYF. Written as DNA, the CDR3 is TGTGCCAGCAGTTTTCATGGACAGCGATCGTGCGAGCAGTACTTC. This rearrangement joins TRBV27 to TRBJ2-7, with D tentatively TRBD1 (6 bases). Trimming took off 3 bases at V and 6 bases at J, with 18 bases between the two ends. The CDR3 totals 15 residues. Germline CDR1 and CDR2: MNHEY and SMNVEV (reference sequence).

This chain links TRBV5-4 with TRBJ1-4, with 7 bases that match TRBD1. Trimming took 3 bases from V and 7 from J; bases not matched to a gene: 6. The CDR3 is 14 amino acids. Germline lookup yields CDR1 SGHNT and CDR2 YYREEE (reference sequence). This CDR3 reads CASSSGGVGEKLFF. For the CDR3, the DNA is TGTGCCAGCAGCTCAGGGGGAGTGGGTGAAAAACTGTTTTTT.

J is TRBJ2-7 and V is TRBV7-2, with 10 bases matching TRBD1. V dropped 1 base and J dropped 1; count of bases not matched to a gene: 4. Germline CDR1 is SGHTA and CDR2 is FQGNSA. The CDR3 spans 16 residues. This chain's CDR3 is CASSLGGTGVSYEQYF. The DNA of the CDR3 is TGTGCCAGCAGCTTAGGTGGGACAGGGGTTTCCTACGAGCAGTACTTC.

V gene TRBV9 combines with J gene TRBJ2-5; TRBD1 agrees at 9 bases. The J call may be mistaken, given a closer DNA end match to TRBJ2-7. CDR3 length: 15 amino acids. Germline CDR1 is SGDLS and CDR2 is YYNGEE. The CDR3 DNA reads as TGTGCCAGCAGCGTAGAGGGGACAGGGTTCTACGAGCAGTACTTC. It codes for CASSVEGTGFYEQYF.

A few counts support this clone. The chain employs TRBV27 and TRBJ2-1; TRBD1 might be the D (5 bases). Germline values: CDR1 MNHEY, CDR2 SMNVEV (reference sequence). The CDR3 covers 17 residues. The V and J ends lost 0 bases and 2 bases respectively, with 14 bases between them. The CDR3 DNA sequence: TGTGCCAGCAGTTTATCGACAGAATTCATGGCCTACAATGAGCAGTTCTTC. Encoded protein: CASSLSTEFMAYNEQFF.

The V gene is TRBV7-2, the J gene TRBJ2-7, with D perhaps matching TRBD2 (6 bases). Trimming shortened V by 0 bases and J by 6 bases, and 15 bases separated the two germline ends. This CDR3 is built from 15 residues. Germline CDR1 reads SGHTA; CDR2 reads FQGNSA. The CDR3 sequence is CASSLAGRGIGEQYF. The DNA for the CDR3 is TGTGCCAGCAGCTTAGCGGGGCGGGGTATCGGCGAGCAGTACTTC.

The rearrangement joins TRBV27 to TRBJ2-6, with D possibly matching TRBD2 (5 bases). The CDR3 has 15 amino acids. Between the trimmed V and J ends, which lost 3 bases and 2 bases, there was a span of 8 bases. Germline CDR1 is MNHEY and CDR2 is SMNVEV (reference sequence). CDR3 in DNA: TGTGCCAGCAGTTTGGACTCCACTGGGGCCAACGTCCTGACTTTC. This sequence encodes CASSLDSTGANVLTF.

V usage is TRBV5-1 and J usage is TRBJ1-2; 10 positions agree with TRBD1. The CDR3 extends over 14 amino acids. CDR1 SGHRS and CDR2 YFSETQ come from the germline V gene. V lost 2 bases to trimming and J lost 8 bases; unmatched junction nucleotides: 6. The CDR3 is CASSFGTGVDGYTF. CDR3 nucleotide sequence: TGCGCCAGCAGCTTCGGGACAGGGGTCGACGGCTACACCTTC.

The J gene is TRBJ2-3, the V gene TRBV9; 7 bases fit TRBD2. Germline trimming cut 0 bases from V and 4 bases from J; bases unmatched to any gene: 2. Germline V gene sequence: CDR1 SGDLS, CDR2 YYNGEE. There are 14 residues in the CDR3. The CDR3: CASSVGTRADTQYF. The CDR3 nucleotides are TGTGCCAGCAGCGTAGGGACTAGAGCAGATACGCAGTATTTT.

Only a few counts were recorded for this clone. Here the CDR3 DNA reads TGTGCCAGCAGCTTGGGTACAGGGGGCCGCGAGCAGTACTTC. Amino acid sequence: CASSLGTGGREQYF. The gene calls are TRBV5-8 and TRBJ2-7; 9 bases fit TRBD1. In germline, CDR1 is SGHTS, CDR2 YDEGEE. The CDR3 consists of 14 residues. Germline trimming cut 0 bases from V and 6 bases from J; bases unmatched to any gene: 4.

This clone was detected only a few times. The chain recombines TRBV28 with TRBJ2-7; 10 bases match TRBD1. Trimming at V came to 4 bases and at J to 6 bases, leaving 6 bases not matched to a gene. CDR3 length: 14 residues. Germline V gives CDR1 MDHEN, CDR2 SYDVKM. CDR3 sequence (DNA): TGTGCCAGCAGTTCACCCGGGACAGGGGTCGAGCAGTACTTC. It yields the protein CASSSPGTGVEQYF. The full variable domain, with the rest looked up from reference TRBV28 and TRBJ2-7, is DVKVTQSSRYLVKRTGEKVFLECVQDMDHENMFWYRQDPGLGLRLIYFSYDVKMKEKGDIPEGYSVSREKKERFSLILESASTNQTSMYLCASSSPGTGVEQYFGPGTRLTVT.

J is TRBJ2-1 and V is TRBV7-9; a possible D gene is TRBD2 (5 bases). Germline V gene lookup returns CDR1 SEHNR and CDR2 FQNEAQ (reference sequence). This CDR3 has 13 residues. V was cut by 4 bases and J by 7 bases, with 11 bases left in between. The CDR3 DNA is TGTGCCAGCAGCTCCAACACTAGGAATGAGCAGTTCTTC. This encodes CASSSNTRNEQFF.

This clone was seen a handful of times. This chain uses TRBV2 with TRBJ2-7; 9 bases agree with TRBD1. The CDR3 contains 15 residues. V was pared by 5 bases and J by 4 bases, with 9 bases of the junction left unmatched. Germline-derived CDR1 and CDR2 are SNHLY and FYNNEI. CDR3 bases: TGTGCCAGCAGTTCAGGACAGGGGCGAATTTACGAGCAGTACTTC. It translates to CASSSGQGRIYEQYF.

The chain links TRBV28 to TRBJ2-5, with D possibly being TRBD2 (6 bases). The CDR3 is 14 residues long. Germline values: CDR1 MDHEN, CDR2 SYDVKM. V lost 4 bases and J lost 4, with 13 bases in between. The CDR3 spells CASSSVYGRETQYF. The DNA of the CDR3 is TGTGCCAGCAGTTCGGTCTACGGGAGAGAGACCCAGTACTTC.